This entry lists 7 T cell receptor beta chains sequenced from one sample in a study of identical twins (dated by TCRdb to 2016 to 2018). The library was prepared using 5' RACE. The instrument given in TCRdb is Illumina HiSeq 2000. The public sequencing data were trimmed at Q25 with fastp and processed into clonotypes with MiXCR by TCRdb, which kept only in-frame beta chains. Rows are combined by CDR3 protein, so each entry shows the most common genes and DNA. Within this sample are 1.5 million to 2 million distinct CDR3 sequences, with 32% of them counted one time only. Of the sample, around 0.3% is held by the ten largest clones. Input material: cord blood. The source is a newborn girl in good health.

The rearrangement links TRBV9 to TRBJ1-2, with 8 bases aligning to TRBD1. The CDR3 covers 14 residues. Germline CDR1 SGDLS, CDR2 YYNGEE. The J segment lost 4 bases and the V segment lost 3 bases, leaving 5 bases of the junction unmatched. The CDR3 DNA follows: TGTGCCAGCAGCGCTCAGGGGGCTAGCTATGGCTACACCTTC. Its translation: CASSAQGASYGYTF.

As regards this clonotype: One end of the junction is discordant with germline, which a read error may explain. The CDR3 coding sequence is TGTGCCAGCAGTTTCTTACTCCCGCAGGTCGGGGCTAACGTCCTGACTTTC. Translated: CASSFLLPQVGANVLTF. The genes are TRBV28 and TRBJ2-6; the D call may be TRBD1 or TRBD2 (5 bases each). The CDR3 loop spans 17 amino acids. CDR1 and CDR2 from the germline V gene are MDHEN and SYDVKM. Variable domain in full (rest from reference TRBV28 and TRBJ2-6): DVKVTQSSRYLVKRTGEKVFLECVQDMDHENMFWYRQDPGLGLRLIYFSYDVKMKEKGDIPEGYSVSREKKERFSLILESASTNQTSMYLCASSFLLPQVGANVLTFGAGSRLTVL.

Note on this clonotype: One end of the junction is discordant with germline, which a read error may explain. The V gene is TRBV24-1, the J gene TRBJ2-1, with D possibly matching TRBD1 (5 bases). Germline V gives CDR1 KGHDR, CDR2 SFDVKD. CDR3 size: 14 residues. The CDR3 coding sequence is TGTGCCGCCAGTGATGACAGCTCCTACAATGAGCAGTTCTTC. The encoded protein is CAASDDSSYNEQFF.

V and J are TRBV7-6 and TRBJ1-4, with a weak D call TRBD1 (6 bases). V lost 5 bases, J lost 4 bases, and 14 bases lay in between. The length of the CDR3 is 15 residues. CDR1 and CDR2 from the germline V gene are SGHVS and FNYEAQ. The CDR3 spells CASSLNGQLNEKLFF. In DNA form, the CDR3 reads TGTGCCAGCAGCCTCAACGGACAGCTTAATGAAAAACTGTTTTTT.

The J gene is TRBJ2-7, the V gene TRBV6-1; 8 nucleotides match TRBD1. CDR1 and CDR2 (germline): MNHNS, SASEGT. This CDR3 contains 11 residues. Trimming removed 11 bases from V and 6 bases from J; junction bases left unmatched: 6. The CDR3: CAGQGSSEQYF. CDR3 nucleotides: TGTGCCGGACAGGGATCTAGCGAGCAGTACTTC.

The V and J genes are TRBV20-1 and TRBJ2-1; unclear D gene. The closer fit of TRBJ2-7 to the DNA end suggests the J call may be wrong. Germline V lookup: CDR1 DFQATT, CDR2 SNEGSKA (reference sequence). This CDR3 comprises 15 residues. CDR3: CSARPRPRSYNEQYF. The CDR3, as DNA: TGCAGTGCTAGGCCCCGACCACGCTCCTACAATGAGCAGTACTTC.

The chain employs TRBV6-6 and TRBJ2-4, with a tentative D call TRBD1 (6 bases). The CDR3 contains 15 residues. Trimming left V 4 bases short and J 3 bases short, with 13 bases between. The germline V gene has CDR1 MNHNY and CDR2 SVGAGI (reference sequence). CDR3 loop: CASSFRGLGKNIQYF. DNA for the CDR3: TGTGCCAGCAGTTTCAGGGGATTGGGCAAAAACATTCAGTACTTC.